The TCR beta chain described here comes from a study of beta chain features in type 1 diabetes. The CDR3 covers 14 residues. The trim removed 0 bases at V and 6 bases at J, leaving 6 bases unmatched. The germline V gene has CDR1 SQVTM and CDR2 ANQGSEA. The authors reverse transcribed all of the isolated RNA, so sequencing captured expressed TCRB transcripts. Profiled with immunoSEQ multiplex PCR; TCRdb holds only in-frame clones, not every one. The table records approximately 150,000 clones, 9% to 10% of them present only once. The rearrangement uses TRBV29-1 and TRBJ1-2; 8 bases map to TRBD1. This TCR came from a woman under 30 in good health. The material sequenced was central memory CD4+ T cells from blood. The CDR3 loop is CSVEDDGTGDGYTF. DNA of the CDR3: TGCAGCGTTGAAGATGACGGGACAGGCGATGGCTACACCTTC.